Presented here are 19 T cell receptor beta chains from one specimen sequenced in a study of sequential checkpoint blockade in melanoma. Sample treatment: randomized to nivolumab then ipilimumab (arm A) or the reverse (arm B). Profiled with immunoSEQ multiplex PCR; TCRdb holds only in-frame clones, not every one. Here the sample spans around 19,000 clones, more than 65% being singletons. Material: tumor tissue (inferred from file names), obtained from a patient given nivolumab and ipilimumab in sequence. These receptors were taken from a human donor with melanoma.

The chain carries TRBV29-1 and TRBJ1-1; weak D call: TRBD1 (5 bases). CDR1 is SQVTM, CDR2 ANQGSEA, per germline. CDR3 length: 12 residues. V was clipped by 4 bases and J by 6 bases, with 12 bases between them. The CDR3 sequence: CSVADTTAEAFF. CDR3 DNA: TGCAGCGTTGCGGACACTACCGCTGAAGCTTTCTTT. The full variable domain, its missing parts supplied by reference TRBV29-1 and TRBJ1-1, is SAVISQKPSRDICQRGTSLTIQCQVDSQVTMMFWYRQQPGQSLTLIATANQGSEATYESGFVIDKFPISRPNLTFSTLTVSNMSPEDSSIYLCSVADTTAEAFFGQGTRLTVV.

This rearrangement joins TRBV18 to TRBJ2-7; either TRBD1 or TRBD2 may fit D (5 bases each). The CDR3 has 15 amino acids. The germline CDR1 and CDR2 sequences are KGHSH and LQKENI. Trimming removed 3 bases from V and 3 bases from J, with 15 bases in between. In DNA form, the CDR3 reads TGTGCCAGCTCACCGACAGTCGGAGGAGGCTACGAGCAGTACTTC. Protein product: CASSPTVGGGYEQYF.

V usage is TRBV15 and J usage is TRBJ2-5, with 11 bases aligning to TRBD2. This CDR3 is 19 amino acids long. The V and J ends lost 0 bases and 4 bases, in that order; junction bases with no gene match: 13. Germline-derived CDR1 and CDR2 are LNHNV and YYDKDF (reference sequence). The CDR3 DNA sequence: TGTGCCACCAGCAGAGATTGGAGTAGCGGGGGGGCTGGTACAGAGACCCAGTACTTC. Translated, it gives CATSRDWSSGGAGTETQYF. Full variable domain (rest looked up from reference TRBV15 and TRBJ2-5): DAMVIQNPRYQVTQFGKPVTLSCSQTLNHNVMYWYQQKSSQAPKLLFHYYDKDFNNEADTPDNFQSRRPNTSFCFLDIRSPGLGDTAMYLCATSRDWSSGGAGTETQYFGPGTRLLVL.

The chain links TRBV4-1 to TRBJ2-7; tentatively, D is TRBD1 (5 bases). Looked up from germline, CDR1 is MGHRA and CDR2 is YSYEKL. This CDR3 is 13 amino acids long. V was clipped by 0 bases and J by 3 bases, with 6 bases between them. The CDR3 spells CASSQDRVYEQYF. The CDR3 DNA reads as TGCGCCAGCAGCCAAGACAGGGTCTACGAGCAGTACTTC.

The chain carries TRBV18 and TRBJ2-7; 9 nucleotides line up with TRBD1. The trim removed 1 base at V and 2 bases at J, leaving 6 bases unmatched. CDR1 and CDR2 from the germline V gene are KGHSH and LQKENI. CDR3 length equals 16 residues. CDR3 in amino acids: CASSPLSGQGTYEQYF. The CDR3 DNA sequence: TGTGCCAGCTCACCACTTTCGGGACAGGGCACCTACGAGCAGTACTTC.

This clone has a single count. Sequence at one end of the junction differs from germline and may be a read error. J is TRBJ2-7 and V is TRBV12-5; possibly TRBD1 for D (6 bases). This CDR3 has 12 amino acids. CDR1 is LGHNT, CDR2 FRNRAP, per germline. The DNA for the CDR3 is TGTGCTAGTGGCTTGGACAGCTACGAGCAGTACTTC. Translated: CASGLDSYEQYF.

This clone was observed a single time. The chain couples TRBV7-7 to TRBJ2-2; perhaps TRBD2 as D (6 bases). The V gene's germline CDR1 is SSHAT and CDR2 FNYEAQ (reference sequence). The CDR3 is 15 residues long. Trimming took off 3 bases at V and 6 bases at J, with 14 bases between the two ends. DNA for the CDR3: TGTGCCAGCAGCTTGGTCGGCGGGGTCCCCGGGGAGCTGTTTTTT. Its protein is CASSLVGGVPGELFF.

A single count supports this clone. This rearrangement joins TRBV6-7 to TRBJ1-5, with TRBD1 as a possible D gene (5 bases). TRBV6-7 is placed among ORFs of uncertain function. Trimming stripped 6 bases from V and 5 bases from J, with 23 bases between. This CDR3 has 17 residues. CDR3 sequence (DNA): TGTGCCAGCAGGCCACTCGGTGTGGGGGGGTTAGATCAGCCCCAGCATTTT. Protein sequence: CASRPLGVGGLDQPQHF.

The chain is built from TRBV18 and TRBJ2-1, with TRBD2 matching 7 bases. CDR1 is KGHSH and CDR2 is LQKENI in the germline V gene. The CDR3 has 13 amino acids. V was pared by 3 bases and J by 4 bases, with 0 bases of the junction left unmatched. The CDR3 DNA reads as TGTGCCAGCTCACCGGGGGGGTACAATGAGCAGTTCTTC. Protein: CASSPGGYNEQFF.

This clone was counted a few times. Here the CDR3 DNA reads TGCGCCAGCAGTGTGTATCAGGGAGGTTCCTACAATGAGCAGTTCTTC. Amino acid sequence: CASSVYQGGSYNEQFF. The chain is built from TRBV10-2 and TRBJ2-1, with D possibly being TRBD2 (6 bases). V shed 4 bases and J shed 1 base, with 14 bases lying between them. The germline V gene encodes CDR1 WSHSY and CDR2 SAAADI. The length of the CDR3 is 16 residues.

The gene calls are TRBV29-1 and TRBJ2-1; D is undetermined. The CDR3 extends over 14 amino acids. Germline V gene data show CDR1 as SQVTM and CDR2 as ANQGSEA. Between the trimmed V and J ends, which lost 3 bases and 0 bases, there was a span of 9 bases. CDR3 nucleotide sequence: TGCAGCGTTGACCCCTGGAGCTCCTACAATGAGCAGTTCTTC. Translated: CSVDPWSSYNEQFF.

This chain joins TRBV6-8 and TRBJ1-5; 8 nucleotides line up with TRBD1. The CDR3 extends over 14 amino acids. Germline lookup yields CDR1 MNHGY and CDR2 SAAAGT. V lost 6 bases to trimming and J lost 2 bases; unmatched junction nucleotides: 3. The CDR3 reads CASRSDRGNQPQHF. DNA for the CDR3: TGTGCCAGCAGATCGGACAGGGGCAATCAGCCCCAGCATTTT.

A remark on this clone: A read error may account for a junction end that differs from germline. This chain connects TRBV11-3 to TRBJ2-2, with D perhaps matching TRBD1 (6 bases). CDR1 is SGHNT and CDR2 is YENEEA in the germline V gene. The CDR3 length is 16 residues. The CDR3 nucleotides read TGTGCCAGCAGCCTAGGTACTGGGGGCAACACCGGGGAGCCGTTTTTT. This gives the protein CASSLGTGGNTGEPFF.

V gene TRBV9 combines with J gene TRBJ2-1; TRBD2 matches 7 bases. V was clipped by 0 bases and J by 0 bases; unmatched bases: 6. The CDR3 loop spans 17 amino acids. CDR1 and CDR2 (germline): SGDLS, YYNGEE. CDR3 sequence: CASSVGKAGSSYNEQFF. CDR3 DNA: TGTGCCAGCAGCGTAGGGAAAGCGGGGAGCTCCTACAATGAGCAGTTCTTC.

The chain carries TRBV14 and TRBJ1-3; D is unresolved. Trimming left V 1 base short and J 4 bases short, with 2 bases between. Germline V gene lookup returns CDR1 SGHDN and CDR2 FVKESK. The CDR3 covers 12 residues. The CDR3 bases are TGTGCCAGCAGCCAAGCGGGAAACACCATATATTTT. It yields the protein CASSQAGNTIYF.

This clone has more than one count but fewer than ten. The chain carries TRBV2 and TRBJ1-2; D gene unclear. CDR1 SNHLY and CDR2 FYNNEI come from the germline V gene. Deletions cut 11 bases from V and 4 bases from J, with 14 bases between. The CDR3 runs to 12 residues. The chain's CDR3 is CASRLVTYGYTF. The CDR3 DNA reads TGTGCCTCCCGTCTGGTCACCTATGGCTACACCTTC.

The chain joins TRBV28 to TRBJ2-7, with D perhaps being TRBD1 or TRBD2 (5 bases each). Germline values: CDR1 MDHEN, CDR2 SYDVKM. V was clipped by 6 bases and J by 2 bases, with 14 bases between them. This CDR3 spans 14 amino acids. The CDR3 loop reads CASRPPGRPYEQYF. In DNA form, the CDR3 reads TGTGCCAGCAGGCCCCCGGGACGGCCCTACGAGCAGTACTTC. Combining the CDR3 with reference TRBV28 and TRBJ2-7 gives the whole variable domain DVKVTQSSRYLVKRTGEKVFLECVQDMDHENMFWYRQDPGLGLRLIYFSYDVKMKEKGDIPEGYSVSREKKERFSLILESASTNQTSMYLCASRPPGRPYEQYFGPGTRLTVT.

The genes are TRBV4-1 and TRBJ2-2; TRBD1 is a possible D gene (6 bases). V lost 1 base, J lost 3 bases, and 12 bases lay in between. Germline loops: CDR1 MGHRA, CDR2 YSYEKL. The CDR3 covers 16 residues. CDR3 protein: CASSQARGSHTGELFF. DNA of the CDR3: TGCGCCAGCAGCCAAGCCAGGGGTTCCCACACCGGGGAGCTGTTTTTT.

This clone has just one count. CDR3: CASSSGGLPYEQYF. The CDR3 region has the DNA TGTGCCAGCTCGAGTGGGGGACTACCCTACGAGCAGTACTTC. V and J are TRBV18 and TRBJ2-7, with 7 nucleotides matching TRBD2. In germline, CDR1 is KGHSH, CDR2 LQKENI. Losses at the gene ends were 6 bases for V and 2 bases for J; bases not matched to a gene: 7. CDR3 size: 14 residues.